What follows are 2 T cell receptor beta chains derived from one specimen sequenced in a study of blood T cell repertoires in COVID-19. Sequencing used immunoSEQ multiplex PCR; TCRdb keeps in-frame clones, though not all of them. The data contain 84,000 or so clones, around four fifths of them singletons. Sequenced: peripheral blood. These receptors originate from an elderly man with active or convalescent COVID-19.

The chain combines TRBV9 with TRBJ1-6; the match to TRBD1 covers 9 bases. The CDR3 is 15 amino acids. V trimming: 2 bases; J trimming: 8 bases; junction bases outside the gene matches: 5. Germline loops: CDR1 SGDLS, CDR2 YYNGEE. In DNA form, the CDR3 reads TGTGCCAGCAGCGTTACAGGGGGCGGTGATTCACCCCTCCACTTT. Its protein product is CASSVTGGGDSPLHF.

This clone was observed a single time. The chain recombines TRBV29-1 with TRBJ1-3; D not resolved. CDR1 and CDR2 (germline): SQVTM, ANQGSEA. The CDR3 is 12 residues long. V lost 7 bases to trimming and J lost 0 bases, with 7 bases between them. The CDR3 sequence: CSGSDSGNTIYF. In DNA form, the CDR3 reads TGCAGCGGGTCAGACTCTGGAAACACCATATATTTT.